This T cell receptor beta chain was recorded in a study of cytotoxic CD8 clonotypes in ibrutinib-treated CLL. As for this clone: Its antigen is still unknown.

Sequencing was performed with immunoSEQ multiplex PCR; in TCRdb, only in-frame clones are kept and a portion is missing. The repertoire holds tens of thousands of clones, approximately 71% seen once, with 7% in the top ten. General observations from the study: Clonality went up at the time of ibrutinib response, stayed stable in sustained remission, and later dropped back toward its baseline level at progression.

Germline CDR1 is MNHEY and CDR2 is SVGAGI. V dropped 0 bases and J dropped 10; count of bases not matched to a gene: 5. The CDR3 is 15 amino acids. This chain connects TRBV6-5 to TRBJ2-2; TRBD1 agrees at 10 bases. This receptor was obtained from a human donor with chronic lymphocytic leukemia. The material sequenced was PBMCs, taken at disease progression, from a patient treated with ibrutinib. CDR3 bases: TGTGCCAGCAGTTACTCGGGACAGGGGATTTCGGAGCTGTTTTTT. Translation: CASSYSGQGISELFF.